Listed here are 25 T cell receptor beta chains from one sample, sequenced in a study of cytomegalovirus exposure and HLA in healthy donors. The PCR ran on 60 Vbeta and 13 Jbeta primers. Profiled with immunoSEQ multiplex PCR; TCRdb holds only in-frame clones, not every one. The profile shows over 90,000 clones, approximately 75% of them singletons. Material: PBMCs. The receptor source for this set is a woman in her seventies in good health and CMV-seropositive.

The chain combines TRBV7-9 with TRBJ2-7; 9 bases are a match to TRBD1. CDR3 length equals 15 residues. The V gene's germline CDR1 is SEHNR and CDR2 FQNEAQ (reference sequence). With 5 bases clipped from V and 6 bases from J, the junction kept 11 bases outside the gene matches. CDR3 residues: CASSPRDRVLSEQYF. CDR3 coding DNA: TGTGCCAGCAGCCCCCGGGACAGGGTTTTAAGCGAGCAGTACTTC.

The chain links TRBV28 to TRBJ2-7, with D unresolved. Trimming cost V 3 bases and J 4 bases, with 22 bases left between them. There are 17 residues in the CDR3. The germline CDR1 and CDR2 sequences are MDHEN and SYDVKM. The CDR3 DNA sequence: TGTGCCAGCAGTTTTCAAGGTCGCGGTTCACACCGTTACGAGCAGTACTTC. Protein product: CASSFQGRGSHRYEQYF.

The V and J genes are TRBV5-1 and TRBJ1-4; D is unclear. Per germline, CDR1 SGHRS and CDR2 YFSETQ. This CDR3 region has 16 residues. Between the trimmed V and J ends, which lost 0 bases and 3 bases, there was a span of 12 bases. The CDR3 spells CASSLEGAQPNEKLFF. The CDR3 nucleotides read TGCGCCAGCAGCTTGGAGGGAGCGCAGCCTAATGAAAAACTGTTTTTT.

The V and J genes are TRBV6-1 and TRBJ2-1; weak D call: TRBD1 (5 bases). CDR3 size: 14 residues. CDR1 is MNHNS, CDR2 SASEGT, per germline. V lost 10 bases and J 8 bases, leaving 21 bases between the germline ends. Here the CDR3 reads CATKGSWSNDEQFF. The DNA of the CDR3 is TGTGCCACCAAGGGGTCATGGTCTAATGATGAGCAGTTCTTC.

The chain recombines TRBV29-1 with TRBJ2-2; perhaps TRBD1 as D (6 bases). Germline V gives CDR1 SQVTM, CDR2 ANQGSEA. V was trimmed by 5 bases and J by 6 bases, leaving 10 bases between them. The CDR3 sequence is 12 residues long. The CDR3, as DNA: TGCAGCGTTCGACAGGTATCCGGGGAGCTGTTTTTT. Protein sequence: CSVRQVSGELFF.

The CDR3 here is CASSLAGDTYEQYF. The CDR3 DNA reads as TGTGCCAGCAGTCTAGCGGGGGACACCTACGAGCAGTACTTC. V gene TRBV2 combines with J gene TRBJ2-5; 10 bases match TRBD2. TRBJ2-7 explains the end of the DNA better; the J call may be wrong. The germline V gene has CDR1 SNHLY and CDR2 FYNNEI. This CDR3 region has 14 residues.

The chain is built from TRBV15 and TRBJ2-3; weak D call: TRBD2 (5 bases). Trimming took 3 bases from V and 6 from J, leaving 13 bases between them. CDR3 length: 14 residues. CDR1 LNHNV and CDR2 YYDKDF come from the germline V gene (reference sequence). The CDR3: CATSRGVGLDTQYF. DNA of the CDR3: TGTGCCACCAGCAGGGGAGTCGGGCTCGATACGCAGTATTTT.

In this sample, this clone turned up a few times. The CDR3 reads CASSRLAGVLNEQFF. DNA for the CDR3: TGTGCCAGCAGTCGCTTAGCGGGAGTCTTGAATGAGCAGTTCTTC. This chain connects TRBV6-1 to TRBJ2-1, with 9 bases aligning to TRBD2. This CDR3 is built from 15 residues. The germline V gene encodes CDR1 MNHNS and CDR2 SASEGT. Trimming removed 5 bases from V and 7 bases from J; junction bases left unmatched: 9.

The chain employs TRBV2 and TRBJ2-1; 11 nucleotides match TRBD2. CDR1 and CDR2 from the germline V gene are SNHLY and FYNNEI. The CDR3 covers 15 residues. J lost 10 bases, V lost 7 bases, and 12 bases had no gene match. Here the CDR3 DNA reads TGTGCCAGCAAAATGACTAGCGGGACCCCGGGAGAGCAGTTCTTC. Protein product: CASKMTSGTPGEQFF.

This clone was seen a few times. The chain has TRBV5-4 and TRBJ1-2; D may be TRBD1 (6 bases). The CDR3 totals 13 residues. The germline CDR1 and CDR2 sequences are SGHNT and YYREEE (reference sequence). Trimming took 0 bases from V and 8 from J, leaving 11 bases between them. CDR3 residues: CASSLGGGRGYTF. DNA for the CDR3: TGTGCCAGCAGCTTGGGAGGGGGTCGCGGCTACACCTTC.

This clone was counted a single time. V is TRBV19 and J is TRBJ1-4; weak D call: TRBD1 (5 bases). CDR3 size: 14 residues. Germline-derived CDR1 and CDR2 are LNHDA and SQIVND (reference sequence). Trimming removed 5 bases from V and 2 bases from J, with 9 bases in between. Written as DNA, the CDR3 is TGTGCCAGTAGTTGGGGGAGGACTAATGAAAAACTGTTTTTT. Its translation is CASSWGRTNEKLFF. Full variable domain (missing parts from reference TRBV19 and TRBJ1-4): DGGITQSPKYLFRKEGQNVTLSCEQNLNHDAMYWYRQDPGQGLRLIYYSQIVNDFQKGDIAEGYSVSREKKESFPLTVTSAQKNPTAFYLCASSWGRTNEKLFFGSGTQLSVL.

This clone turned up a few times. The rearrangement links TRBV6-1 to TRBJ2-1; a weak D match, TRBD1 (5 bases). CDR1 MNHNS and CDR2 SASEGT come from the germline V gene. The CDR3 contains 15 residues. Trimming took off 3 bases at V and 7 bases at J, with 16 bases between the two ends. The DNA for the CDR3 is TGTGCCAGCAGTGATCAGGGTGGGATCCGGAATGAGCAGTTCTTC. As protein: CASSDQGGIRNEQFF.

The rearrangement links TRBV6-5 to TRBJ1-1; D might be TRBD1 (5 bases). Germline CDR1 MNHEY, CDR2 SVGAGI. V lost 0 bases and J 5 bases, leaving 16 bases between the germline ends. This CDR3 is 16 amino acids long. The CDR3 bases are TGTGCCAGCAGTTACTCGGGGCGGCGATGGGGAACTGAAGCTTTCTTT. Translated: CASSYSGRRWGTEAFF.

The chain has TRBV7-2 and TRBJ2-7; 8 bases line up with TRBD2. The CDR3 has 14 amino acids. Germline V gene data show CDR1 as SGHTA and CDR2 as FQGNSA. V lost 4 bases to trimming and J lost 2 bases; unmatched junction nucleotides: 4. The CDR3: CASSWGTSTYEQYF. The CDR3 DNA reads TGTGCCAGCAGCTGGGGGACTAGTACCTACGAGCAGTACTTC.

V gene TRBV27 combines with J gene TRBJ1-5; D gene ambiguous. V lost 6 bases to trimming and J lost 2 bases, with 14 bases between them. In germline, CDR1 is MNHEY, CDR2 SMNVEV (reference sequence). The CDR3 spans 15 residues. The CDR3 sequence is CASRSGKFGNQPQHF. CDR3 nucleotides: TGTGCCAGCAGGTCAGGAAAGTTTGGCAATCAGCCCCAGCATTTT.

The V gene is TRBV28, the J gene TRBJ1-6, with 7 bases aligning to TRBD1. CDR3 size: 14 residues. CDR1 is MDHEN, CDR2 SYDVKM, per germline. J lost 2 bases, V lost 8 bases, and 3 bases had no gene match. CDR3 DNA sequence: TGTGCCAGCCAGGGGGGCGCCTATAATTCACCCCTCCACTTT. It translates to CASQGGAYNSPLHF.

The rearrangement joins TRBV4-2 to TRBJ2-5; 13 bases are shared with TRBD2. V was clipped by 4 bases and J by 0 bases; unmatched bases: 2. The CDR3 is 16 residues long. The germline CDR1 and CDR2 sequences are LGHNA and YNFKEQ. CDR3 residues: CASSPGTSGDQETQYF. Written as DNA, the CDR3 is TGTGCCAGCAGCCCCGGGACTAGCGGGGACCAAGAGACCCAGTACTTC.

CDR3 sequence: CASGTISSTDTQYF. In DNA, the CDR3 is TGTGCCAGTGGGACTATTTCTAGCACAGATACGCAGTATTTT. The chain uses TRBV19 and TRBJ2-3; 7 bases agree with TRBD2. V shed 8 bases, J shed 0 bases, and the junction held 5 bases outside the gene matches. This CDR3 region has 14 residues. Looked up from germline, CDR1 is LNHDA and CDR2 is SQIVND (reference sequence).

The CDR3 loop is CASTRAGGETQYF. CDR3 DNA: TGTGCCAGTACCAGGGCCGGGGGGGAGACCCAGTACTTC. The chain carries TRBV19 and TRBJ2-5; the match to TRBD2 covers 7 bases. The CDR3 covers 13 residues. The V gene end was trimmed by 7 bases and the J gene end by 5 bases; junction bases not matched to a gene: 7. Germline CDR1 reads LNHDA; CDR2 reads SQIVND (reference sequence).

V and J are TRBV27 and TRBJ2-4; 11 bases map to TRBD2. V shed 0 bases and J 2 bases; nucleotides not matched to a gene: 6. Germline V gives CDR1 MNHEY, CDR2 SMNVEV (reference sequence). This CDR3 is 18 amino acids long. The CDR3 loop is CASSLSLAGVGPKNIQYF. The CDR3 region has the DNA TGTGCCAGCAGTTTATCACTAGCGGGAGTCGGACCCAAAAACATTCAGTACTTC.

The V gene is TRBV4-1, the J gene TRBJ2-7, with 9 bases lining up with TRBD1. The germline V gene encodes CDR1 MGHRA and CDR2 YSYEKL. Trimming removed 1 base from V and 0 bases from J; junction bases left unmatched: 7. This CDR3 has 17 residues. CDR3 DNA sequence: TGCGCCAGCAGCCAAGCTTCGGGGACAGGGAACTCCTACGAGCAGTACTTC. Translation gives CASSQASGTGNSYEQYF.

The CDR3 reads CASSPPGQGAYGYTF. CDR3 in DNA: TGTGCCAGCTCACCACCGGGACAGGGAGCGTATGGCTACACCTTC. The chain combines TRBV18 with TRBJ1-2; 9 bases are a match to TRBD1. CDR1 and CDR2 (germline): KGHSH, LQKENI. The CDR3 totals 15 residues. Losses at the gene ends were 0 bases for V and 5 bases for J; bases not matched to a gene: 4. Together with reference TRBV18 and TRBJ1-2, the CDR3 gives the full variable domain: NAGVMQNPRHLVRRRGQEARLRCSPMKGHSHVYWYRQLPEEGLKFMVYLQKENIIDESGMPKERFSAEFPKEGPSILRIQQVVRGDSAAYFCASSPPGQGAYGYTFGSGTRLTVV.

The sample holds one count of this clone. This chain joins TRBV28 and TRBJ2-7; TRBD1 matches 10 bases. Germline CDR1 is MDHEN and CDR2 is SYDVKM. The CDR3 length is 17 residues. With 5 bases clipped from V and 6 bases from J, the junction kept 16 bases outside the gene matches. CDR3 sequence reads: CASSVRERDRGSFEQYF. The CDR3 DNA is TGTGCCAGCAGTGTAAGGGAGAGGGACAGGGGCTCGTTCGAGCAGTACTTC. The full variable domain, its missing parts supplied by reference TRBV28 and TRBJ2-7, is DVKVTQSSRYLVKRTGEKVFLECVQDMDHENMFWYRQDPGLGLRLIYFSYDVKMKEKGDIPEGYSVSREKKERFSLILESASTNQTSMYLCASSVRERDRGSFEQYFGPGTRLTVT.

The CDR3 DNA follows: TGTGCCAGCAGCGGACAGGCTGGGGGCAATCAGCCCCAGCATTTT. Its translation is CASSGQAGGNQPQHF. The chain combines TRBV6-5 with TRBJ1-5; 7 bases line up with TRBD1. The germline V gene has CDR1 MNHEY and CDR2 SVGAGI. This CDR3 is 15 amino acids long. The trim removed 6 bases at V and 2 bases at J, leaving 7 bases unmatched.

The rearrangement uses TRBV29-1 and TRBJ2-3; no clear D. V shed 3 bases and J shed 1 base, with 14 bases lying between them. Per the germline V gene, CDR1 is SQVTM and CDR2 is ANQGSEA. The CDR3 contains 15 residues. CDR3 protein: CSVDATAYGTDTQYF. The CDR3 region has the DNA TGCAGCGTTGACGCGACTGCTTACGGCACAGATACGCAGTATTTT.